This T cell receptor (beta chain) was documented in a study of cytomegalovirus exposure and HLA in healthy donors. The PCR was carried out with 60 Vbeta primers and 13 Jbeta primers. The method was immunoSEQ multiplex PCR; TCRdb's version includes in-frame clones alone and lacks a portion of them. The ten most abundant clones cover roughly 3.6% of a sample with about 110,000 clones. The CDR3 covers 14 residues. CDR1 is SNHLY and CDR2 is FYNNEI in the germline V gene. V dropped 6 bases and J dropped 8; count of bases not matched to a gene: 11. This chain uses TRBV2 with TRBJ1-2; TRBD1 matches 8 bases. This TCR derives from a man younger than 45 in good health and CMV-seronegative. The sample was PBMCs. The CDR3: CASRDRVGIGGYTF. CDR3 nucleotides: TGTGCCAGCAGGGACAGGGTAGGAATCGGAGGCTACACCTTC.